The clone carrying this T cell receptor beta chain was detected a few times. Antigen: not known. The data belong to a study of T cell repertoires in cytomegalovirus infection. Study at large: Recently identified HLA-C-restricted CMV epitopes and well-studied HLA-B-restricted CMV epitopes were used by the study. CMV infection plus the matching HLA type was flagged by public TCR beta signatures.

The CDR3 covers 13 residues. V lost 0 bases, J lost 4 bases, and 6 bases lay in between. Germline V gives CDR1 MNHEY, CDR2 SVGAGI. TCRdb reprocessed the reads via MiXCR and lists one record per CDR3 protein. This table has some 220,000 distinct CDR3 sequences, 35% to 45% appearing once. Study conclusions and caveats: Totalled public TCR beta family frequency picked out people who carried CMV plus the relevant HLA. CMV-specific HLA-C-restricted TCR beta clonotypes dominated the ex vivo response.

The chain employs TRBV6-5 and TRBJ1-2; D gene ambiguous. The clonotype was recovered from a human donor in good health (CMV status not recorded). Some clones in this sample may be carry-over from other donors' samples. The sequencing used CD8+ T cells from cultured PBMCs, collected from culture after CMV antigen stimulation. CDR3 nucleotides: TGTGCCAGCAGTTACTCGGAGAGCTATGGCTACACCTTC. It translates to CASSYSESYGYTF.